This TCR beta chain is from a study of blood T cell repertoires in COVID-19. Looking at the study overall: COVID-19 samples collected from the United States, Italy and Spain covered acute and convalescent phases.

The CDR3 has 16 amino acids. Trimming removed 5 bases from V and 10 bases from J; junction bases left unmatched: 11. CDR1 MNHEY and CDR2 SMNVEV come from the germline V gene (reference sequence). Followed longitudinally, the Seattle patients had been enrolled during active infection. Per the original methods: Counts of nucleated cells, estimated from reference gene primer amplification, were obtained. The protocol was immunoSEQ multiplex PCR, while the TCRdb copy is restricted to in-frame clones and leaves out a portion. From that table come the V and J calls and clone size; the DNA was used to work out D and trimming. The data hold under 200,000 clones, with around 84% observed a single time.

This rearrangement joins TRBV27 to TRBJ1-4, with 12 bases matching TRBD1. The TCR originated in a man between 60 and 75 years old with COVID-19, enrolled during active disease. The sequenced sample consisted of peripheral blood. The CDR3 coding sequence is TGTGCCAGCAGTCCCTACCCACCGGGACAGGGGGCAAAACTGTTTTTT. Encoded protein: CASSPYPPGQGAKLFF. Full variable domain (missing parts from reference TRBV27 and TRBJ1-4): EAQVTQNPRYLITVTGKKLTVTCSQNMNHEYMSWYRQDPGLGLRQIYYSMNVEVTDKGDVPEGYKVSRKEKRNFPLILESPSPNQTSLYFCASSPYPPGQGAKLFFGSGTQLSVL.